Presented here are 5 T cell receptor beta chains from one specimen sequenced in a study of CD8+ T cells in alopecia areata. Treatment indicated: oral pan-JAK inhibitor, 5-10 mg twice daily. Sequencing templates came from extracted RNA that was reverse transcribed into cDNA. TCRdb's table, derived via immunoSEQ multiplex PCR, lists solely in-frame clones and lacks some. The sample has 180,000 or so clones; nearly 60% are singletons. This specimen consisted of CD4+ T cells sorted from blood, obtained at week 24, from a patient treated with tofacitinib. The receptors come from a human donor with alopecia areata.

The chain has TRBV30 and TRBJ1-4, with a weak D call TRBD1 (5 bases). The V gene's germline CDR1 is GTSNPN and CDR2 SVGIG (reference sequence). The CDR3 loop spans 13 amino acids. Deletions cut 3 bases from V and 6 bases from J, with 11 bases between. CDR3 region: CAWSSGTDEKLFF. For the CDR3, the DNA is TGTGCCTGGAGCTCCGGGACGGATGAAAAACTGTTTTTT.

This clone was detected a few times. The V call is TRBV7-7, the J call TRBJ2-5; weak D call: TRBD1 (7 bases). In germline, CDR1 is SSHAT, CDR2 FNYEAQ (reference sequence). The CDR3 covers 15 residues. Trimming stripped 4 bases from V and 3 bases from J, with 15 bases between. This CDR3 reads CASSSDGGTEETQYF. DNA for the CDR3: TGTGCCAGCAGCTCCGATGGGGGGACAGAAGAGACCCAGTACTTC.

This chain joins TRBV9 and TRBJ2-1, with 14 nucleotides matching TRBD2. V lost 3 bases and J lost 8; bases outside the gene matches: 4. CDR3 length: 15 residues. In germline, CDR1 is SGDLS, CDR2 YYNGEE. The CDR3 loop reads CASSAGTSGSYEQFF. DNA of the CDR3: TGTGCCAGCAGCGCGGGGACTAGCGGGAGCTATGAGCAGTTCTTC.

The J gene is TRBJ2-3, the V gene TRBV7-2, with 7 bases identical to TRBD2. There are 17 residues in the CDR3. J gave up 3 bases and V 5 bases, and 14 bases lay outside the gene matches. The germline gives CDR1 SGHTA, CDR2 FQGNSA. As DNA, the CDR3 is TGTGCCAGCAGCCCACAAGGGAGGGAGGGCCAAACAGATACGCAGTATTTT. This codes for CASSPQGREGQTDTQYF.

The J gene is TRBJ2-7, the V gene TRBV6-6, with 11 bases lining up with TRBD1. The CDR3 runs to 15 residues. After removal of 4 bases from V and 1 base from J, the junction contained 3 bases not matched to a gene. The germline gives CDR1 MNHNY, CDR2 SVGAGI (reference sequence). The CDR3 DNA is TGTGCCAGCAGTTCCCGGGACAGGGGGTCCTACGAGCAGTACTTC. It encodes CASSSRDRGSYEQYF.